A single sample gave rise to the 7 T cell receptor beta chains below, sequenced in a study of CD8+ T cells in alopecia areata. RNA was extracted and reverse transcribed into cDNA as the sequencing template. The assay was immunoSEQ multiplex PCR, and TCRdb's table has in-frame clones only and misses some. Here the sample spans 37,000 or so clones, less than 55% being singletons. In roughly 5 patients, CD4+ T cells were split by CD25+CD127- sorting. Material for sequencing was CD4+ Tregs sorted from blood. The receptors stem from a human donor with alopecia areata.

This clone came up once. This chain joins TRBV7-2 and TRBJ2-5, with a tentative D call TRBD1 (5 bases). The DNA end favors TRBJ2-7, so the J call may be wrong. Germline V CDR1 and CDR2: SGHTA, FQGNSA. The CDR3 totals 15 residues. The CDR3 nucleotides read TGTGCCAGCAGCACCAGGGTGCAACCCTACGGCGAGCAGTACTTC. Amino acid sequence: CASSTRVQPYGEQYF.

The chain is built from TRBV2 and TRBJ1-5; D unclear. There are 12 residues in the CDR3. Germline lookup yields CDR1 SNHLY and CDR2 FYNNEI. V lost 6 bases and J lost 5, with 8 bases in between. This CDR3 is CASRDRDQPQHF. The CDR3 DNA is TGTGCCAGCAGGGACCGAGATCAGCCCCAGCATTTT.

The chain recombines TRBV19 with TRBJ1-1; TRBD1 matches 7 bases. Losses at the gene ends were 6 bases for V and 4 bases for J; bases not matched to a gene: 5. The germline CDR1 and CDR2 sequences are LNHDA and SQIVND (reference sequence). The CDR3 is 13 amino acids. This CDR3 reads CASRNRGGTEAFF. The DNA of the CDR3 is TGTGCCAGTAGGAACAGGGGCGGCACTGAAGCTTTCTTT.

The CDR3 spells CASMPRDRGFGETQYF. For the CDR3, the DNA is TGTGCCAGCATGCCCAGGGACAGGGGGTTTGGTGAGACCCAGTACTTC. The J gene is TRBJ2-5, the V gene TRBV27; 11 bases map to TRBD1. The ends lost 7 bases at V and 5 bases at J; junction bases unmatched: 12. Looked up from germline, CDR1 is MNHEY and CDR2 is SMNVEV (reference sequence). This CDR3 has 16 amino acids.

This chain connects TRBV4-3 to TRBJ1-1; D gene uncertain. The length of the CDR3 is 15 residues. V was cut by 3 bases and J by 3 bases, with 14 bases left in between. Germline values: CDR1 LGHNA, CDR2 YSLEER. In DNA form, the CDR3 reads TGCGCCAGCAGCCAGGAAACAATGATGGACACTGAAGCTTTCTTT. It encodes CASSQETMMDTEAFF.

This clone was observed a few times. This rearrangement joins TRBV5-4 to TRBJ2-3; possibly TRBD2 for D (7 bases). In germline, CDR1 is SGHNT, CDR2 YYREEE (reference sequence). V lost 2 bases and J lost 4, with 17 bases in between. The CDR3 spans 16 residues. CDR3 sequence: CASSLILRGRSDTQYF. CDR3 bases: TGTGCCAGCAGCTTAATCTTGCGGGGGCGGTCAGATACGCAGTATTTT.

The count of this clone is one. V gene TRBV28 combines with J gene TRBJ2-4; the match to TRBD2 covers 12 bases. The V gene's germline CDR1 is MDHEN and CDR2 SYDVKM. V dropped 3 bases and J dropped 3; count of bases not matched to a gene: 9. The CDR3 runs 18 residues. DNA for the CDR3: TGTGCCAGCAGTTTCCGGTGGCTAGCGGGAGGGAACAAAAACATTCAGTACTTC. This translates into CASSFRWLAGGNKNIQYF.